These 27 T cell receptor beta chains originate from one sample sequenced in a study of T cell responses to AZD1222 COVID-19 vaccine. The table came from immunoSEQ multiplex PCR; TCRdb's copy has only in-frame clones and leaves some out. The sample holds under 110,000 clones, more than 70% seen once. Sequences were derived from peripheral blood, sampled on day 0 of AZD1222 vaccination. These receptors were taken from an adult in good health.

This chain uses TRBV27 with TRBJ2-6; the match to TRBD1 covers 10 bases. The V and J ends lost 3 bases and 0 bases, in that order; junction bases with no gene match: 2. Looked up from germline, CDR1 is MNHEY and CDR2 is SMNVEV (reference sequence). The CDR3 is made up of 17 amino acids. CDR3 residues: CASSFGTGVSGANVLTF. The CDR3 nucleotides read TGTGCCAGCAGTTTCGGGACAGGGGTCTCTGGGGCCAACGTCCTGACTTTC. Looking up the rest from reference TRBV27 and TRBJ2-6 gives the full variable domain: EAQVTQNPRYLITVTGKKLTVTCSQNMNHEYMSWYRQDPGLGLRQIYYSMNVEVTDKGDVPEGYKVSRKEKRNFPLILESPSPNQTSLYFCASSFGTGVSGANVLTFGAGSRLTVL.

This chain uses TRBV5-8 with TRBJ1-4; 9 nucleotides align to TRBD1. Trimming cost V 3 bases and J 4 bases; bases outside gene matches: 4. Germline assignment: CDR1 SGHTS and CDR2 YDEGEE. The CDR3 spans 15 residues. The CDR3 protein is CASSYTGGINEKLFF. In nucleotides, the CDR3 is TGTGCCAGCAGCTATACAGGGGGCATTAATGAAAAACTGTTTTTT. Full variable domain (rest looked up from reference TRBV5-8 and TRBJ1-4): EAGVTQSPTHLIKTRGQQATLRCSPISGHTSVYWYQQALGLGLQFLLWYDEGEERNRGNFPPRFSGRQFPNYSSELNVNALELEDSALYLCASSYTGGINEKLFFGSGTQLSVL.

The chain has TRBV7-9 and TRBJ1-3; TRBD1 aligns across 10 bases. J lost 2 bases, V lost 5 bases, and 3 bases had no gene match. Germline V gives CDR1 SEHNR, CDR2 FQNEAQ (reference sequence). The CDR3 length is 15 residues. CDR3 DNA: TGTGCCAGCAGCCGTGGACAGGGGGCTGGAAACACCATATATTTT. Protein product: CASSRGQGAGNTIYF. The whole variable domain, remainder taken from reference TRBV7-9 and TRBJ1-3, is DTGVSQNPRHKITKRGQNVTFRCDPISEHNRLYWYRQTLGQGPEFLTYFQNEAQLEKSRLLSDRFSAERPKGSFSTLEIQRTEQGDSAMYLCASSRGQGAGNTIYFGEGSWLTVV.

In nucleotides, the CDR3 is TGTGCCAGCAGCTTAGCCCCGACTAGCGGGAGGCCATGGAATGAGCAGTTCTTC. As protein: CASSLAPTSGRPWNEQFF. The chain links TRBV11-2 to TRBJ2-1; 13 nucleotides agree with TRBD2. Germline-derived CDR1 and CDR2 are SGHAT and FQNNGV. The CDR3 is 18 amino acids. With 1 base clipped from V and 7 bases from J, the junction kept 10 bases outside the gene matches.

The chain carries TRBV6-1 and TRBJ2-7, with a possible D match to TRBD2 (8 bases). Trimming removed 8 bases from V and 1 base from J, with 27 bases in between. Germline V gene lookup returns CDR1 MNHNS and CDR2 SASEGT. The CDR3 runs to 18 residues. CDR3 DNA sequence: TGTGCCAGCTGTGCCAGAGGGGGCCCGGGACTAGTTTCCTACGAGCAGTACTTC. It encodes CASCARGGPGLVSYEQYF.

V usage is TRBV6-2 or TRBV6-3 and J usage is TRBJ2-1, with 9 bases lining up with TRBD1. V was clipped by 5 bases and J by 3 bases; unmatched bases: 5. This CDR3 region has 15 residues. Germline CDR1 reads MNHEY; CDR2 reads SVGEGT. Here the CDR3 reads CASSRGQGLYNEQFF. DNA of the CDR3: TGTGCCAGCAGTCGGGGACAGGGTCTCTACAATGAGCAGTTCTTC.

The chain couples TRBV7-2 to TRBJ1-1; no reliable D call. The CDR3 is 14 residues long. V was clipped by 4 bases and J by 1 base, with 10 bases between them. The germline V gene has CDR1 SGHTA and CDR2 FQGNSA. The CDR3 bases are TGTGCCAGCAGCTCGCCGGAGGGGAACACTGAAGCTTTCTTT. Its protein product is CASSSPEGNTEAFF.

CDR3 region: CAWSVGPNEKLFF. In nucleotides, the CDR3 is TGTGCCTGGAGTGTAGGGCCGAATGAAAAACTGTTTTTT. The chain links TRBV30 to TRBJ1-4; D not certain. The V and J ends lost 0 bases and 5 bases respectively, with 7 bases between them. Germline CDR1 GTSNPN, CDR2 SVGIG (reference sequence). There are 13 residues in the CDR3. Using reference TRBV30 and TRBJ1-4 for the parts outside the CDR3, the full variable domain is SQTIHQWPATLVQPVGSPLSLECTVEGTSNPNLYWYRQAAGRGLQLLFYSVGIGQISSEVPQNLSASRPQDRQFILSSKKLLLSDSGFYLCAWSVGPNEKLFFGSGTQLSVL.

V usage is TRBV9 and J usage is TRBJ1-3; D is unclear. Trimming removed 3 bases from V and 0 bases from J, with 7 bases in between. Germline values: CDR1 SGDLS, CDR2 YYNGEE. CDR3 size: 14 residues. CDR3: CASSESRSGNTIYF. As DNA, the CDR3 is TGTGCCAGCAGCGAATCGCGCTCTGGAAACACCATATATTTT.

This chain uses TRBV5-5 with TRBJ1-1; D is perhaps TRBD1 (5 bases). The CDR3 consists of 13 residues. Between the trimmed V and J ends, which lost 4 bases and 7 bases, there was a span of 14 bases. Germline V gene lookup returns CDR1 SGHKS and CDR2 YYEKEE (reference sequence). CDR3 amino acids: CASSRPDRVEAFF. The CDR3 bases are TGTGCCAGCAGCCGCCCCGACAGAGTTGAAGCTTTCTTT. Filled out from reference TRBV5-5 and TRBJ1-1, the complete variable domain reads DAGVTQSPTHLIKTRGQQVTLRCSPISGHKSVSWYQQVLGQGPQFIFQYYEKEERGRGNFPDRFSARQFPNYSSELNVNALLLGDSALYLCASSRPDRVEAFFGQGTRLTVV.

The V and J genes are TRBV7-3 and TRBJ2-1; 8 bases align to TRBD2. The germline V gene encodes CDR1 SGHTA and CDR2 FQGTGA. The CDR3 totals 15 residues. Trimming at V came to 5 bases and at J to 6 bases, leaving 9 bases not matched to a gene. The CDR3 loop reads CASSRGLAGLNEQFF. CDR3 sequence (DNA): TGTGCCAGCAGCCGGGGGCTAGCGGGTCTCAATGAGCAGTTCTTC.

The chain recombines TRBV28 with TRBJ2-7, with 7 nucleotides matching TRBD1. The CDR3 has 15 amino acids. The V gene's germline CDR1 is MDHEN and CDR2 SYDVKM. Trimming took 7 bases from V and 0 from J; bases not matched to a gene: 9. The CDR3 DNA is TGTGCCAGCACCCCTCTAGGGACAGTCTCCTACGAGCAGTACTTC. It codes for CASTPLGTVSYEQYF.

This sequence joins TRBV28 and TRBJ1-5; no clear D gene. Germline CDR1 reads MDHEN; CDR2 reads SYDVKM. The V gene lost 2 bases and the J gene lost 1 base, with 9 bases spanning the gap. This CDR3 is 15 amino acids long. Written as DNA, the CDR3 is TGTGCCAGCAGTTTAGAATCCCTCAGCAATCAGCCCCAGCATTTT. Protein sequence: CASSLESLSNQPQHF.

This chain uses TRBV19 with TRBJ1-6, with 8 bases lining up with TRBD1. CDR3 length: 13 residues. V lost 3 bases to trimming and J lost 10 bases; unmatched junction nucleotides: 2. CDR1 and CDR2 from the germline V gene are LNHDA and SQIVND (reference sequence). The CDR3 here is CASSMDRVSPLHF. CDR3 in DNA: TGTGCCAGTAGTATGGACAGGGTATCACCCCTCCACTTT.

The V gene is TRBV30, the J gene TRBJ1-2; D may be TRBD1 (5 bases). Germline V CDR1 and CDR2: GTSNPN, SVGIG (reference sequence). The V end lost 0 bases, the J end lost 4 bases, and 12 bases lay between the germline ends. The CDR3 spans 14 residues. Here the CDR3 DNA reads TGTGCCTGGAGTGTCAAGGGGTCAGGCTATGGCTACACCTTC. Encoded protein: CAWSVKGSGYGYTF.

CDR3 nucleotide sequence: TGTGCCAGCAGCTTTAGTCGTCTGGGCGAGCAGTACTTC. Translated, it gives CASSFSRLGEQYF. This chain uses TRBV5-8 with TRBJ2-7; D gene uncertain. The CDR3 runs 13 residues. V was clipped by 2 bases and J by 6 bases, with 12 bases between them. Germline loops: CDR1 SGHTS, CDR2 YDEGEE.

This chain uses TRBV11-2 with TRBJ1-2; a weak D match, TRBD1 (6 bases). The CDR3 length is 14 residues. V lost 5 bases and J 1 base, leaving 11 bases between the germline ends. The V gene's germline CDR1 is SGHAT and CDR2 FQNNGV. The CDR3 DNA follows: TGTGCCAGCAGCCCGGACAGCATTAACTATGGCTACACCTTC. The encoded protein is CASSPDSINYGYTF.

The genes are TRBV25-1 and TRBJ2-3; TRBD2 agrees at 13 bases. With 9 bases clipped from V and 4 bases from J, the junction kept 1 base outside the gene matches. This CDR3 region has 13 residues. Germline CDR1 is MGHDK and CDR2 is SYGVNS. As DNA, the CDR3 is TGTGCCAGTACTAGCGGGAGGGCAGATACGCAGTATTTT. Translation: CASTSGRADTQYF.

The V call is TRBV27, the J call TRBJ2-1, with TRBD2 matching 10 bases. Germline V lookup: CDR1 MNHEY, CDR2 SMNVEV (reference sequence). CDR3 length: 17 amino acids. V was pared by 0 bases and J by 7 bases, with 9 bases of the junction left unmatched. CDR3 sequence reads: CASSLSAGGPYGNEQFF. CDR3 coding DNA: TGTGCCAGCAGTTTATCAGCGGGAGGGCCATATGGGAATGAGCAGTTCTTC.

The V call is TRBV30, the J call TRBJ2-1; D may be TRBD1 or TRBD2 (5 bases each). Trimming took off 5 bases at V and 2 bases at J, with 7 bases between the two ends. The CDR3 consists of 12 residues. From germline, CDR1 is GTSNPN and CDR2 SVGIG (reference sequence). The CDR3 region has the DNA TGTGCCTGGCGAGGGGCCTACAATGAGCAGTTCTTC. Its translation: CAWRGAYNEQFF.

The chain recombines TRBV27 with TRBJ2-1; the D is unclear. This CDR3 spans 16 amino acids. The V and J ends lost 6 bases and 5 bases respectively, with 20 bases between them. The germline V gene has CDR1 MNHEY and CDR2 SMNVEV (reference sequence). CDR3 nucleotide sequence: TGTGCCAGCAGACTGTTGAGCCTTACCACAGACAATGAGCAGTTCTTC. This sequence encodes CASRLLSLTTDNEQFF.

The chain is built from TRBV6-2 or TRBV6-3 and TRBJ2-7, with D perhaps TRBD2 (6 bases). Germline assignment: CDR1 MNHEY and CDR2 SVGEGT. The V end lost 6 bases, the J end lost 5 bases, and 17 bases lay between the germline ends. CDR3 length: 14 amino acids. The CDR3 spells CASSPRGVGDEQYF. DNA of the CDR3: TGTGCCAGCAGCCCCCGCGGGGTAGGCGACGAGCAGTACTTC.

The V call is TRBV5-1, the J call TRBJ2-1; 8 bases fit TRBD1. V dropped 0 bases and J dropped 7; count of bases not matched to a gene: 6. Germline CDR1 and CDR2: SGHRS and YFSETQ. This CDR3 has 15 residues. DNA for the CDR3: TGCGCCAGCAGCTTGGACCCAGGGGGCAAGAATGAGCAGTTCTTC. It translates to CASSLDPGGKNEQFF.

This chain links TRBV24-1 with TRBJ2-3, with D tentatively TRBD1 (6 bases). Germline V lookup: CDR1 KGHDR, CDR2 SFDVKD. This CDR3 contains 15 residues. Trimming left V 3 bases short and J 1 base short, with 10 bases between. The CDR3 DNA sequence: TGTGCCACCAGTGATGGGGGACACCGCACAGATACGCAGTATTTT. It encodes CATSDGGHRTDTQYF.

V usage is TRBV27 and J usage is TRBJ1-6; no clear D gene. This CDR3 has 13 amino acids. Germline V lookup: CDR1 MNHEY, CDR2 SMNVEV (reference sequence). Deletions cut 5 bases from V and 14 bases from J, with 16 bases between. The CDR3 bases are TGTGCCAGCAGTCCCATCCTAGCGGGGACCCTCCACTTT. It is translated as CASSPILAGTLHF.

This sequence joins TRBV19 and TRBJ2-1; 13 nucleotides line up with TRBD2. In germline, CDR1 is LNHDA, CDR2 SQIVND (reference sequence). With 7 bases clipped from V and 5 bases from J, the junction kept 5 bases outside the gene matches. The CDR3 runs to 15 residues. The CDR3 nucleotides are TGTGCCAGTAAAAGACTAGCGGGAGGAGACAATGAGCAGTTCTTC. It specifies CASKRLAGGDNEQFF.

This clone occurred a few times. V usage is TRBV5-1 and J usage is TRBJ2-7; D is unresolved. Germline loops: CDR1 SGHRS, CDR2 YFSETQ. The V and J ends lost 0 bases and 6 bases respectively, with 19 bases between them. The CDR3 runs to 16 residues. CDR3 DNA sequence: TGCGCCAGCAGCTTGGCTTTTCCAGTCCGGATTCGCGAGCAGTACTTC. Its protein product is CASSLAFPVRIREQYF. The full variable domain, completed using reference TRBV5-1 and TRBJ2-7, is KAGVTQTPRYLIKTRGQQVTLSCSPISGHRSVSWYQQTPGQGLQFLFEYFSETQRNKGNFPGRFSGRQFSNSRSEMNVSTLELGDSALYLCASSLAFPVRIREQYFGPGTRLTVT.